This TCR beta chain emerged from a study of molecular identifiers for immune sequencing clone quantification. General study points: Clones above 20 RNA copies held over 98% of effector molecules, under 1% in naive cells. Some 970,000 naive cells reportedly did not prevent detection of spiked Jurkat TCR RNA from one cell.

Many counts were recorded for this clonotype. Its antigen remains unknown. V lost 1 base and J 5 bases, leaving 12 bases between the germline ends. The germline V gene has CDR1 MNHEY and CDR2 SMNVEV (reference sequence). This CDR3 is built from 14 residues. TCRdb analysed the PCR reads with MiXCR anew, one entry per CDR3 protein. The table has about 640,000 distinct CDR3 sequences, about 20% seen once. The chain has TRBV27 and TRBJ2-7, with D possibly being TRBD1 or TRBD2 (5 bases each). Sequenced sample: naive CD8+ T cells from blood, with Jurkat cell RNA spiked in. Documented subset: FACS-sorted CD8+CD4-CCR7+CD45RA+ naive T cells. This clonotype was obtained from a human donor in good health. Some libraries in this study had Jurkat cell RNA spiked in. CDR3 region: CASSLWGMGDEQYF. The CDR3 coding sequence is TGTGCCAGCAGTTTATGGGGAATGGGGGACGAGCAGTACTTC.